These T cell receptor beta chains were read from a single sample in a study of blood T cell repertoires in COVID-19. Here immunoSEQ multiplex PCR was the method, and the copy in TCRdb shows in-frame clones only, minus some. The sample consists of about 110,000 clones, approximately 85% of them appearing once. Material for sequencing was peripheral blood. These receptors all stem from a man in his fifties or sixties with acute or convalescent COVID-19. CDR3s include the opening cysteine and the closing phenylalanine or tryptophan. The order of the fields is clone size, J gene, V gene, D gene, CDR3 protein, CDR3 DNA. The D gene is left open where the match is weak. Size tells how often a clone was seen (once, few, many) or the class of an expanded clone, and some rows leave it out.

size: -
J: TRBJ1-6
V: TRBV11-2
D: -
CDR3: CASSLDGGYSPLHF
DNA: TGTGCCAGCAGCTTAGACGGGGGTTATTCACCCCTCCACTTT

size: -
J: TRBJ2-2
V: TRBV24-1
D: -
CDR3: CATSDPRGPNTGELFF
DNA: TGTGCCACCAGTGACCCCAGGGGACCGAACACCGGGGAGCTGTTTTTT

size: few
J: TRBJ2-7
V: TRBV3-1/TRBV3-2
D: TRBD1
CDR3: CASSQPGTGESEQYF
DNA: TGTGCCAGCAGCCAACCTGGGACAGGGGAATCCGAGCAGTACTTC

size: -
J: TRBJ2-1
V: TRBV9
D: -
CDR3: CASSVDGGSYNEQFF
DNA: TGTGCCAGCAGCGTAGACGGCGGATCCTACAATGAGCAGTTCTTC

size: few
J: TRBJ2-5
V: TRBV10-1
D: TRBD2
CDR3: CASSEGTSGWETQYF
DNA: TGCGCCAGCAGTGAGGGGACTAGCGGATGGGAGACCCAGTACTTC

size: once
J: TRBJ2-7
V: TRBV6-6
D: -
CDR3: CASSYSLHEQYF
DNA: TGTGCCAGCAGTTACTCCCTTCACGAGCAGTACTTC

size: -
J: TRBJ1-1
V: TRBV28
D: -
CDR3: CASIPWSNTEAFF
DNA: TGTGCCAGCATTCCTTGGAGTAACACTGAAGCTTTCTTT

size: -
J: TRBJ2-7
V: TRBV27
D: TRBD2
CDR3: CASSPGTSGTGYEQYF
DNA: TGTGCCAGCAGTCCCGGGACTAGCGGTACGGGGTACGAGCAGTACTTC

size: -
J: TRBJ2-1
V: TRBV7-9
D: TRBD2
CDR3: CASSLGGSGNEQFF
DNA: TGTGCCAGCAGCTTAGGCGGGAGCGGTAATGAGCAGTTCTTC

size: -
J: TRBJ1-2
V: TRBV5-1
D: -
CDR3: CASSLAQGDYGYTF
DNA: TGCGCCAGCAGCTTGGCCCAGGGTGACTATGGCTACACCTTC

size: few
J: TRBJ2-7
V: TRBV7-8
D: -
CDR3: CASSSAILSYEQYF
DNA: TGTGCCAGCAGCTCCGCTATTCTCTCCTACGAGCAGTACTTC

size: -
J: TRBJ1-5
V: TRBV21-1
D: -
CDR3: CASSNCGDSQPQHF
DNA: TGTGCCAGCAGCAACTGTGGGGACAGTCAGCCCCAGCATTTT

size: -
J: TRBJ2-7
V: TRBV29-1
D: -
CDR3: CSVEDRDSYEQYF
DNA: TGCAGCGTTGAAGACAGGGACTCCTACGAGCAGTACTTC

size: -
J: TRBJ2-3
V: TRBV3-1/TRBV3-2
D: -
CDR3: CASSQDGGGLGTDTQYF
DNA: TGTGCCAGCAGCCAAGATGGGGGGGGGCTGGGCACAGATACGCAGTATTTT

size: -
J: TRBJ2-1
V: TRBV5-1
D: -
CDR3: CASSLEGGAYNEQFF
DNA: TGCGCCAGCAGCTTGGAAGGCGGGGCTTACAATGAGCAGTTCTTC

size: -
J: TRBJ2-1
V: TRBV19
D: TRBD1
CDR3: CASSIGARGRFSSYNEQFF
DNA: TGTGCCAGTAGTATTGGGGCCAGGGGGAGATTTAGCTCCTACAATGAGCAGTTCTTC

size: -
J: TRBJ2-7
V: TRBV5-1
D: TRBD1
CDR3: CASSLALGTEEQYF
DNA: TGCGCCAGCAGCTTGGCCTTGGGGACAGAAGAGCAGTACTTC

size: -
J: TRBJ2-1
V: TRBV14
D: TRBD2
CDR3: CASSPFAGAYNEQFF
DNA: TGTGCCAGCAGCCCCTTTGCGGGGGCCTACAATGAGCAGTTCTTC

size: -
J: TRBJ2-7
V: TRBV7-9
D: -
CDR3: CASSSETSSYEQYF
DNA: TGTGCCAGCAGCTCCGAGACTAGCTCCTACGAGCAGTACTTC

size: once
J: TRBJ2-1
V: TRBV7-3
D: TRBD2
CDR3: CASSVYGRGDEQFF
DNA: TGTGCCAGCAGCGTTTACGGGAGGGGCGATGAGCAGTTCTTC

size: once
J: TRBJ2-1
V: TRBV7-9
D: TRBD2
CDR3: CASSSSPGLGNNEQFF
DNA: TGTGCCAGCAGCTCCTCGCCGGGACTAGGGAACAATGAGCAGTTCTTC

size: -
J: TRBJ1-2
V: TRBV5-4
D: -
CDR3: CASSSLTTANYGYTF
DNA: TGTGCCAGCAGCTCCCTGACGACAGCGAACTATGGCTACACCTTC

size: -
J: TRBJ2-2
V: TRBV5-1
D: -
CDR3: CASSLSSIGELFF
DNA: TGCGCCAGCAGCCTTTCGAGTATCGGGGAGCTGTTTTTT

size: -
J: TRBJ2-1
V: TRBV2
D: TRBD1
CDR3: CASSGQGNNEQFF
DNA: TGTGCCAGCAGTGGACAGGGTAACAATGAGCAGTTCTTC

size: -
J: TRBJ1-6
V: TRBV5-1
D: -
CDR3: CASSLAEEWNSPLHF
DNA: TGCGCCAGCAGCTTGGCGGAGGAGTGGAATTCACCCCTCCACTTT

size: -
J: TRBJ1-6
V: TRBV28
D: TRBD1
CDR3: CASSLDRGGNSPLHF
DNA: TGTGCCAGCAGCCTGGACAGGGGAGGGAATTCACCCCTCCACTTT

size: -
J: TRBJ2-3
V: TRBV28
D: -
CDR3: CASSLTRDAGTDTQYF
DNA: TGTGCCAGCAGTTTGACGCGGGATGCAGGCACAGATACGCAGTATTTT

size: -
J: TRBJ1-1
V: TRBV7-9
D: -
CDR3: CASSLVLGGTEAFF
DNA: TGTGCCAGCAGCTTGGTCTTAGGGGGCACTGAAGCTTTCTTT

size: -
J: TRBJ2-1
V: TRBV6-5
D: TRBD2
CDR3: CASSHGGRNNEQFF
DNA: TGTGCCAGCAGCCACGGCGGGAGAAACAATGAGCAGTTCTTC

size: -
J: TRBJ1-1
V: TRBV28
D: TRBD1
CDR3: CASSSWTGHTEAFF
DNA: TGTGCCAGCAGTTCGTGGACAGGGCACACTGAAGCTTTCTTT

size: -
J: TRBJ2-7
V: TRBV20-1
D: -
CDR3: CSASKGGSAAYEQYF
DNA: TGCAGTGCTAGTAAGGGTGGTAGCGCAGCCTACGAGCAGTACTTC

size: -
J: TRBJ1-2
V: TRBV30
D: -
CDR3: CAWIRGANYGYTF
DNA: TGTGCCTGGATCAGGGGAGCTAACTATGGCTACACCTTC

size: once
J: TRBJ2-1
V: TRBV4-1
D: TRBD1
CDR3: CASSPRTGFINEQFF
DNA: TGCGCCAGCAGCCCCAGGACAGGGTTCATAAATGAGCAGTTCTTC

size: -
J: TRBJ1-1
V: TRBV23-1
D: -
CDR3: CASSQFCGDTEAFF
DNA: TGCGCCAGCAGTCAATTCTGCGGAGACACTGAAGCTTTCTTT

size: -
J: TRBJ2-5
V: TRBV30
D: -
CDR3: CAWSRETQYF
DNA: TGTGCCTGGAGCAGAGAGACCCAGTACTTC

size: -
J: TRBJ1-2
V: TRBV12-3/TRBV12-4
D: -
CDR3: CASSLNLQVGYTF
DNA: TGTGCCAGCAGTTTAAACTTGCAGGTTGGCTACACCTTC

size: -
J: TRBJ1-5
V: TRBV19
D: TRBD1
CDR3: CASRDNRGTLQPQHF
DNA: TGTGCCAGTAGGGACAACAGGGGTACACTGCAGCCCCAGCATTTT

size: -
J: TRBJ2-7
V: TRBV5-1
D: TRBD1
CDR3: CASSPDRGVIYEQYF
DNA: TGCGCCAGCAGCCCGGACAGGGGGGTTATCTACGAGCAGTACTTC

size: -
J: TRBJ2-3
V: TRBV28
D: -
CDR3: CASSLDRSTDTQYF
DNA: TGTGCCAGCAGTTTAGACAGGAGCACAGATACGCAGTATTTT

size: -
J: TRBJ1-5
V: TRBV6-5
D: TRBD1
CDR3: CASSLGQISSGPQHF
DNA: TGTGCCAGCAGCTTGGGACAGATAAGCTCAGGGCCCCAGCATTTT

size: -
J: TRBJ1-2
V: TRBV10-3
D: TRBD1
CDR3: CAIRGTGDYGYTF
DNA: TGTGCCATCAGGGGGACAGGGGACTATGGCTACACCTTC

size: -
J: TRBJ2-2
V: TRBV6-4
D: -
CDR3: CASSRGGTNTGELFF
DNA: TGTGCCAGCTCGAGGGGCGGGACGAACACCGGGGAGCTGTTTTTT

size: few
J: TRBJ2-7
V: TRBV4-1
D: -
CDR3: CASSQVPGSHTYEQYF
DNA: TGCGCCAGCAGCCAAGTCCCAGGTTCACATACCTACGAGCAGTACTTC

size: once
J: TRBJ2-7
V: TRBV19
D: -
CDR3: CASRAGSDYSYEQYF
DNA: TGTGCCAGTAGGGCCGGGAGCGACTACTCCTACGAGCAGTACTTC

size: -
J: TRBJ2-7
V: TRBV3-1/TRBV3-2
D: TRBD1
CDR3: CASSHLNDRGLFHEQYF
DNA: TGTGCCAGCAGCCACCTTAACGACAGGGGGCTATTCCACGAGCAGTACTTC

size: -
J: TRBJ2-3
V: TRBV6-1
D: -
CDR3: CASSERTDPLPDTQYF
DNA: TGTGCCAGCAGTGAACGTACTGATCCGCTCCCAGATACGCAGTATTTT

size: -
J: TRBJ2-2
V: TRBV4-2
D: -
CDR3: CASSQEDGQSTGELFF
DNA: TGTGCCAGCAGCCAAGAAGACGGACAGTCCACCGGGGAGCTGTTTTTT

size: -
J: TRBJ2-1
V: TRBV4-1
D: TRBD1
CDR3: CASSQEFPPGQVINEQFF
DNA: TGCGCCAGCAGCCAGGAATTTCCACCGGGACAGGTCATCAATGAGCAGTTCTTC